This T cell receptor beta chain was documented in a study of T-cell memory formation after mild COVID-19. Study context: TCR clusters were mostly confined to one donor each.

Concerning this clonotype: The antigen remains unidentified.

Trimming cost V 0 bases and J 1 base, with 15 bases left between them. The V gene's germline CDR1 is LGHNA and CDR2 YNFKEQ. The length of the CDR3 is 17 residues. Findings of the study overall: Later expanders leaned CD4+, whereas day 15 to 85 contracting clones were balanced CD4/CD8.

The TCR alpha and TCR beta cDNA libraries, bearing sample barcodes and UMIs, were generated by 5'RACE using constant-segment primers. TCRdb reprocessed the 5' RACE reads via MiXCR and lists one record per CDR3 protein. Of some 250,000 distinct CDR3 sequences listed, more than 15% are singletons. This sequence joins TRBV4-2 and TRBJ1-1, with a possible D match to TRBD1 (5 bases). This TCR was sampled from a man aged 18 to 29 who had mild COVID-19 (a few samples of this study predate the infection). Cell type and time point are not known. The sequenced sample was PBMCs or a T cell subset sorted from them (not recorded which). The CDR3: CASSQDSAGRWNTEAFF. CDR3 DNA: TGTGCCAGCAGCCAAGATAGTGCAGGGAGGTGGAACACTGAAGCTTTCTTT.